The 14 T cell receptor beta chains listed next were all sequenced from one sample in a study of CD8+ T cells in alopecia areata. Extracted from the samples, RNA was reverse transcribed into cDNA to serve as the sequencing template. The protocol was immunoSEQ multiplex PCR, while the TCRdb copy is restricted to in-frame clones and leaves out a portion. This sample carries under 300,000 clones, about two thirds of them seen once, and the ten largest clones take approximately 1.2%. The material was CD4+ T cells sorted from blood, obtained at week 0. These receptor sequences come from a human donor with alopecia areata.

This clone occurred a few times. The gene calls are TRBV27 and TRBJ2-1; D is unclear. Trimming took off 7 bases at V and 7 bases at J, with 14 bases between the two ends. The CDR3 is 13 amino acids. The germline V gene has CDR1 MNHEY and CDR2 SMNVEV (reference sequence). The CDR3 DNA sequence: TGTGCCAGCATCTCCCCTTTTAGGAATGAGCAGTTCTTC. Its translation is CASISPFRNEQFF.

The CDR3 here is CAWKVGLANQETQYF. CDR3 coding DNA: TGTGCCTGGAAAGTCGGACTAGCGAACCAAGAGACCCAGTACTTC. This chain connects TRBV30 to TRBJ2-5; 9 nucleotides line up with TRBD2. The germline CDR1 and CDR2 sequences are GTSNPN and SVGIG (reference sequence). The CDR3 is 15 residues long. V lost 4 bases to trimming and J lost 0 bases; unmatched junction nucleotides: 6.

This clone was detected only a few times. This sequence joins TRBV2 and TRBJ2-1, with D perhaps TRBD1 or TRBD2 (6 bases each). Germline V gene lookup returns CDR1 SNHLY and CDR2 FYNNEI. Trimming took 7 bases from V and 0 from J, leaving 13 bases between them. The CDR3 runs to 15 residues. This chain's CDR3 is CASNEGGSSYNEQFF. The CDR3 DNA sequence: TGTGCCAGCAACGAAGGGGGGAGCTCCTACAATGAGCAGTTCTTC.

The CDR3 DNA reads TGTGCCAGCAGCAGGGACACTGAAGCTTTCTTT. As protein: CASSRDTEAFF. The chain recombines TRBV5-6 with TRBJ1-1, with D unresolved. CDR1 is SGHDT and CDR2 is YYEEEE in the germline V gene. The CDR3 is 11 amino acids. Trimming took 4 bases from V and 3 from J, leaving 4 bases between them.

The V and J genes are TRBV30 and TRBJ1-5; D gene uncertain. The CDR3 is made up of 14 amino acids. The V gene lost 2 bases and the J gene lost 4 bases, with 12 bases spanning the gap. Germline CDR1 GTSNPN, CDR2 SVGIG (reference sequence). CDR3 nucleotides: TGTGCCTGGAGTCTCGGGCAGTTTAATCAGCCCCAGCATTTT. It codes for CAWSLGQFNQPQHF.

V gene TRBV5-4 combines with J gene TRBJ2-7; TRBD2 matches 11 bases. V lost 4 bases, J lost 2 bases, and 5 bases stayed unmatched. Germline V CDR1 and CDR2: SGHNT, YYREEE (reference sequence). CDR3 length equals 15 residues. The CDR3: CASSPTSGGAYEQYF. CDR3 DNA sequence: TGTGCCAGCAGCCCAACTAGCGGGGGTGCCTACGAGCAGTACTTC.

V is TRBV20-1 and J is TRBJ2-7; D unclear. The V gene's germline CDR1 is DFQATT and CDR2 SNEGSKA (reference sequence). The CDR3 is 11 amino acids. With 6 bases removed from V and 0 bases from J, the gap between germline ends came to 6 bases. CDR3 DNA sequence: TGCAGTGCGATCGGCTCCTACGAGCAGTACTTC. Amino acids: CSAIGSYEQYF.

This sequence joins TRBV25-1 and TRBJ1-6; D unresolved. V shed 3 bases and J shed 10 bases, with 13 bases lying between them. Germline CDR1 is MGHDK and CDR2 is SYGVNS. The CDR3 length is 14 residues. CDR3 protein: CASSDFATKSPLHF. The CDR3, as DNA: TGTGCCAGCAGTGATTTCGCAACCAAATCACCCCTCCACTTT.

V is TRBV30 and J is TRBJ1-6, with TRBD1 matching 8 bases. The CDR3 is 17 amino acids. Germline loops: CDR1 GTSNPN, CDR2 SVGIG (reference sequence). Trimming at V came to 2 bases and at J to 7 bases, leaving 13 bases not matched to a gene. CDR3 region: CAWSHLQGAGKNSPLHF. CDR3 DNA sequence: TGTGCCTGGAGTCATCTCCAGGGGGCCGGAAAGAATTCACCCCTCCACTTT.

The chain is built from TRBV6-5 and TRBJ2-7; D gene ambiguous. The CDR3 is 13 residues long. From germline, CDR1 is MNHEY and CDR2 SVGAGI. Between the trimmed V and J ends, which lost 5 bases and 5 bases, there was a span of 13 bases. Here the CDR3 reads CASSATRANEQYF. The CDR3 DNA reads TGTGCCAGCAGTGCCACCCGTGCTAACGAGCAGTACTTC.

The V and J genes are TRBV11-2 and TRBJ1-6; tentatively, D is TRBD1 (5 bases). Germline V gene lookup returns CDR1 SGHAT and CDR2 FQNNGV. The CDR3 has 12 residues. V was cut by 5 bases and J by 8 bases, with 7 bases left in between. CDR3 DNA: TGTGCCAGCAGCCAACAGGATTCACCCCTCCACTTT. Translation gives CASSQQDSPLHF. The full variable domain, its missing parts supplied by reference TRBV11-2 and TRBJ1-6, is EAGVAQSPRYKIIEKRQSVAFWCNPISGHATLYWYQQILGQGPKLLIQFQNNGVVDDSQLPKDRFSAERLKGVDSTLKIQPAKLEDSAVYLCASSQQDSPLHFGNGTRLTVT.

This clone showed up just a few times. CDR3 DNA sequence: TGTGCCACCAGCACCCTAGGCGGGCAGGGAGAGACCCAGTACTTC. Residues: CATSTLGGQGETQYF. The V gene is TRBV15, the J gene TRBJ2-5, with D perhaps TRBD1 or TRBD2 (5 bases each). The V end lost 4 bases, the J end lost 4 bases, and 16 bases lay between the germline ends. The V gene's germline CDR1 is LNHNV and CDR2 YYDKDF (reference sequence). The CDR3 spans 15 residues.

This chain links TRBV6-5 with TRBJ2-7; 9 bases are shared with TRBD2. This CDR3 spans 16 amino acids. Germline V gene lookup returns CDR1 MNHEY and CDR2 SVGAGI. V gave up 2 bases and J gave up 3 bases; unmatched junction bases: 8. CDR3 coding DNA: TGTGCCAGCAGTTACATTAGGACTAGCGTAGTCTACGAGCAGTACTTC. Amino acid sequence: CASSYIRTSVVYEQYF.

The chain recombines TRBV27 with TRBJ2-6; D not certain. The germline V and J ends were trimmed by 10 bases and 0 bases, with 7 bases remaining between them. CDR3 length: 13 residues. The germline gives CDR1 MNHEY, CDR2 SMNVEV (reference sequence). In nucleotides, the CDR3 is TGTGCCACCCGCTCCTCTGGGGCCAACGTCCTGACTTTC. Translation gives CATRSSGANVLTF.